Given below is one TCR beta chain in context. Its antigen is not known. Sequencing was performed with immunoSEQ multiplex PCR; in TCRdb, only in-frame clones are kept and a portion is missing. The profile covers about 78,000 clones, with roughly nine tenths appearing a single time and around 6% taken by the ten largest. This specimen comes from a study of radiation and T cells in renal cell carcinoma. The CDR3 is 15 residues long. V was shortened by 5 bases and J by 3 bases, with 16 bases between the two germline ends. Germline loops: CDR1 SGHTA, CDR2 FQGNSA. Study results and caveats: In blood, top tumor clones expanded by 2 weeks, shrinking by 4.

Time point of the sample: blood 4 weeks post-SBRT, at nephrectomy. Regarding treatment: 15 Gy SBRT to primary tumor, nephrectomy 4 weeks later. Nephrectomy followed 15 Gy stereotactic body radiation by 4 weeks. Radiation-treated patients gave blood at baseline, week 2 and week 4. This specimen consisted of blood, obtained from a patient whose treatment included radiotherapy and nephrectomy. This TCR derives from a woman in her 70s with renal cell carcinoma. The rearrangement links TRBV7-2 to TRBJ1-1; D gene uncertain. Here the CDR3 reads CASSPSRGRYTEAFF. The CDR3 coding sequence is TGTGCCAGCAGCCCCTCCCGGGGTCGCTACACTGAAGCTTTCTTT.